This T cell receptor beta chain was sequenced during a study of T-cell memory formation after mild COVID-19. Turning to the study itself: For the most part, TCR clusters were specific to one donor.

V lost 4 bases and J lost 5, with 9 bases in between. Germline CDR1 is LGHNA and CDR2 is YNFKEQ. This CDR3 comprises 12 residues. Via MiXCR, TCRdb re-called the 5' RACE reads, giving one row per CDR3 protein. The sample yields approximately 500,000 distinct CDR3 sequences, roughly 25% seen once. The sample taken for sequencing was PBMCs or a T cell subset sorted from them (not recorded which). The receptor's source is an adult woman who had mild COVID-19 (a few samples of this study predate the infection). Cell type and time point are not known. V is TRBV4-2 and J is TRBJ2-7, with no clear D. In DNA form, the CDR3 reads TGTGCCAGCAGCCCCTCGGGTCACGAGCAGTACTTC. Amino acid sequence: CASSPSGHEQYF.